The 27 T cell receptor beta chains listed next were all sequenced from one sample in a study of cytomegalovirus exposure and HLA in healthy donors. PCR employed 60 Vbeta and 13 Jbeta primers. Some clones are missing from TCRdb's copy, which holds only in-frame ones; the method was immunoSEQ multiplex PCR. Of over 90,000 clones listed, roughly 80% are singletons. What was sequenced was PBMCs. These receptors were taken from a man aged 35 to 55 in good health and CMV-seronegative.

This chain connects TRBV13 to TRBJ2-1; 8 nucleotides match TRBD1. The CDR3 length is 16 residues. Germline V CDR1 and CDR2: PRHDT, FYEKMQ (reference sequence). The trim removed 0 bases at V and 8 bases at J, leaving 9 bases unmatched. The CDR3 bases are TGTGCCAGCAGCTTAGGCCGGCACAGGGGGGATTATGAGCAGTTCTTC. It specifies CASSLGRHRGDYEQFF.

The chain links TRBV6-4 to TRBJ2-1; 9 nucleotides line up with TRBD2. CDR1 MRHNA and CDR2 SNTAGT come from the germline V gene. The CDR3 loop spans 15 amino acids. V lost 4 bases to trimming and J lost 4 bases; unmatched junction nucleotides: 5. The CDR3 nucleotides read TGTGCCAGCAGTGTAGCGCGGGGGGGGTACAATGAGCAGTTCTTC. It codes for CASSVARGGYNEQFF.

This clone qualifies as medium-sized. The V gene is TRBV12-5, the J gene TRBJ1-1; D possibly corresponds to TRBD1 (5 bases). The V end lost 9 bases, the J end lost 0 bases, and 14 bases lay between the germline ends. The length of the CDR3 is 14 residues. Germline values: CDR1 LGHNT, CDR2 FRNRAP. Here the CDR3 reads CASCQAGMNTEAFF. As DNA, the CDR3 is TGTGCTAGCTGCCAAGCAGGGATGAACACTGAAGCTTTCTTT.

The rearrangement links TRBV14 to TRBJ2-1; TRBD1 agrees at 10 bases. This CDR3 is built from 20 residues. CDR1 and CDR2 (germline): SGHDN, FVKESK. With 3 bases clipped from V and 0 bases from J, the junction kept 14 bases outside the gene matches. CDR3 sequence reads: CASSQLGTGDLHSSYNEQFF. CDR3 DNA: TGTGCCAGCAGCCAGCTCGGGACAGGGGACCTCCACTCCTCCTACAATGAGCAGTTCTTC. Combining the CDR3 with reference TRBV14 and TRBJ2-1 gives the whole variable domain EAGVTQFPSHSVIEKGQTVTLRCDPISGHDNLYWYRRVMGKEIKFLLHFVKESKQDESGMPNNRFLAERTGGTYSTLKVQPAELEDSGVYFCASSQLGTGDLHSSYNEQFFGPGTRLTVL.

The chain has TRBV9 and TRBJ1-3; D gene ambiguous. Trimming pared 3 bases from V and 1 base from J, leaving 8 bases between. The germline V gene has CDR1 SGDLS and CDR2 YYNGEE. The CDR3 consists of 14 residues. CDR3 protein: CASSAVSSGNTIYF. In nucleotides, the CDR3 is TGTGCCAGCAGCGCCGTGTCTTCTGGAAACACCATATATTTT. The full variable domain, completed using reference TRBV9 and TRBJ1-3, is DSGVTQTPKHLITATGQRVTLRCSPRSGDLSVYWYQQSLDQGLQFLIQYYNGEERAKGNILERFSAQQFPDLHSELNLSSLELGDSALYFCASSAVSSGNTIYFGEGSWLTVV.

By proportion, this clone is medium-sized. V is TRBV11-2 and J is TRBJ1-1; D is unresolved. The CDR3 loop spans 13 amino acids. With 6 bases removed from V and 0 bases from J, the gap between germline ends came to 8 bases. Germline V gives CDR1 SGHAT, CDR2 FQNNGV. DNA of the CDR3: TGTGCCAGCAGTTCCAACATGAACACTGAAGCTTTCTTT. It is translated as CASSSNMNTEAFF.

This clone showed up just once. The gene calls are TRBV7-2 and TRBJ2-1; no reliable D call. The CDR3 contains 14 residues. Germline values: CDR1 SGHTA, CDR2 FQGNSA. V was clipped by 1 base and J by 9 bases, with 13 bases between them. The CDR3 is CASSLGLRVVEQFF. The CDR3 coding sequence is TGTGCCAGCAGCTTAGGCTTGAGAGTGGTTGAGCAGTTCTTC.

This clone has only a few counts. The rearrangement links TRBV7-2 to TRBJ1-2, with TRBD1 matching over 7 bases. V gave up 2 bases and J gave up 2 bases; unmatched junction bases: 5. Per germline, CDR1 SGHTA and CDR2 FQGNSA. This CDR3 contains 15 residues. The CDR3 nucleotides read TGTGCCAGCAGCTTAAAACCGGGACAGAACTATGGCTACACCTTC. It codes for CASSLKPGQNYGYTF.

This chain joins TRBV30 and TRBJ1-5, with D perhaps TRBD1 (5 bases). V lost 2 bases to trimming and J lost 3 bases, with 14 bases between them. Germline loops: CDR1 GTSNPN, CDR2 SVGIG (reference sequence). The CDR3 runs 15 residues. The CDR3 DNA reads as TGTGCCTGGAGTACCCTAGGGGATTCCAATCAGCCCCAGCATTTT. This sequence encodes CAWSTLGDSNQPQHF.

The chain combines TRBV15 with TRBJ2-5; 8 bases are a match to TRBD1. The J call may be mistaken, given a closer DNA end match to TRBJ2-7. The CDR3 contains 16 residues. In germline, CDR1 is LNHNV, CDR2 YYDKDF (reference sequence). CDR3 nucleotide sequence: TGTGCCACCAGCAGAGGGGCGCGGACAGGGTCCTACGAGCAGTACTTC. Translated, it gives CATSRGARTGSYEQYF.

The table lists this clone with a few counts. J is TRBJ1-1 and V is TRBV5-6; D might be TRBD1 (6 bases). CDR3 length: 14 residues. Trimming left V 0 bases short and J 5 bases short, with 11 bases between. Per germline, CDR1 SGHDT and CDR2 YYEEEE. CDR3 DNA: TGTGCCAGCAGCTTGGAACAGGGACGGACTGAAGCTTTCTTT. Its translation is CASSLEQGRTEAFF. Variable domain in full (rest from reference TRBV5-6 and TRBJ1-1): DAGVTQSPTHLIKTRGQQVTLRCSPKSGHDTVSWYQQALGQGPQFIFQYYEEEERQRGNFPDRFSGHQFPNYSSELNVNALLLGDSALYLCASSLEQGRTEAFFGQGTRLTVV.

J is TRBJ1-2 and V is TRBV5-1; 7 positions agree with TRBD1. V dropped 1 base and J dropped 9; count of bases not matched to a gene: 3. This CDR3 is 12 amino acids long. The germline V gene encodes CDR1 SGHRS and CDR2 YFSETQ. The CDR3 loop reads CASSLSTGSYTF. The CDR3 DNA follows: TGCGCCAGCAGCTTGTCGACAGGGAGCTACACCTTC.

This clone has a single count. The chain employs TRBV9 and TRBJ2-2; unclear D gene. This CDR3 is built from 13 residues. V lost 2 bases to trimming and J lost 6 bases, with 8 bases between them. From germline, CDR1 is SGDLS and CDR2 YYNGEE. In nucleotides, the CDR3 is TGTGCCAGCAGCGTGCGTGGTGCCGGGGAGCTGTTTTTT. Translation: CASSVRGAGELFF.

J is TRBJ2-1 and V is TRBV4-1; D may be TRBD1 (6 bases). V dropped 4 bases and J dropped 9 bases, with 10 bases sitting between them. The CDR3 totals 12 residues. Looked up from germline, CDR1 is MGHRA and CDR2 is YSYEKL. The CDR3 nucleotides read TGCGCCAGCAGCCCCTGGGGGCGTGAGCAGTTCTTC. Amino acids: CASSPWGREQFF.

CDR3 sequence: CASRPTVAQGEQYF. For the CDR3, the DNA is TGTGCCAGCAGGCCCACGGTAGCCCAGGGCGAGCAGTACTTC. This chain connects TRBV28 to TRBJ2-7; D perhaps matches TRBD1 (5 bases). Trimming took off 6 bases at V and 6 bases at J, with 18 bases between the two ends. Germline loops: CDR1 MDHEN, CDR2 SYDVKM. This CDR3 is built from 14 residues.

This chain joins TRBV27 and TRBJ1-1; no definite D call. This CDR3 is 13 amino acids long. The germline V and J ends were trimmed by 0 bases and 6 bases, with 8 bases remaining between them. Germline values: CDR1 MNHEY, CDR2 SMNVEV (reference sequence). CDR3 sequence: CASSLSSGAEAFF. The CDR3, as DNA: TGTGCCAGCAGTTTATCTAGCGGGGCTGAAGCTTTCTTT.

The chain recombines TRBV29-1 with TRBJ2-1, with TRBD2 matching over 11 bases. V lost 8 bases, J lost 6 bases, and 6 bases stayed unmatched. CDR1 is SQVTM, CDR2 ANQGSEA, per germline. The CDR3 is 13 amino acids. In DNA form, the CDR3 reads TGCAGCTCCGACGGGACTAGCGGCAATGAGCAGTTCTTC. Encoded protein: CSSDGTSGNEQFF.

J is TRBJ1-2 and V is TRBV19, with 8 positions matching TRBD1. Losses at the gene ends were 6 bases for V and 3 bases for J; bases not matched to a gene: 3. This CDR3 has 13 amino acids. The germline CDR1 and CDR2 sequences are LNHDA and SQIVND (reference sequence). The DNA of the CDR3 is TGTGCCAGTAGCCCGACAGGGGACTATGGCTACACCTTC. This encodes CASSPTGDYGYTF.

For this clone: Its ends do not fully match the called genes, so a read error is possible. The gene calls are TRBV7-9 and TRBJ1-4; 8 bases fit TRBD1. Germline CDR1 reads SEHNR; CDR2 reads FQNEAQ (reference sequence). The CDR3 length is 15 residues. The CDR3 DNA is TGTTCCAGCAGCTTCGTGGACAGGGCAAATGAAAAACTGTTTTTT. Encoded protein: CSSSFVDRANEKLFF. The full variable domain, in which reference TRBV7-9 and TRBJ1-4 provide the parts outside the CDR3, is DTGVSQNPRHKITKRGQNVTFRCDPISEHNRLYWYRQTLGQGPEFLTYFQNEAQLEKSRLLSDRFSAERPKGSFSTLEIQRTEQGDSAMYLCSSSFVDRANEKLFFGSGTQLSVL.

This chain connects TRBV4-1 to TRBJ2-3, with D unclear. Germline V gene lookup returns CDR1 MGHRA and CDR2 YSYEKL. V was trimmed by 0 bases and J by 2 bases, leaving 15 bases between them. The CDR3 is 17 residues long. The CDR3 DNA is TGCGCCAGCAGCCAAGATGGGCCGCCCTTTCCCACAGATACGCAGTATTTT. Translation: CASSQDGPPFPTDTQYF.

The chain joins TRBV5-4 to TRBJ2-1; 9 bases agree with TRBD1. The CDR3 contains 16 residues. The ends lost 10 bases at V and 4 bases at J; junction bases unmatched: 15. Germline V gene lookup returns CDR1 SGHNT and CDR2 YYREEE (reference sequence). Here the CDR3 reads CACTLGTGTRYNEQFF. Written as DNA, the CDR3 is TGTGCCTGTACGCTGGGGACAGGGACACGATACAATGAGCAGTTCTTC. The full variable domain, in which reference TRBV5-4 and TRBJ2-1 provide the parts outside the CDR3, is ETGVTQSPTHLIKTRGQQVTLRCSSQSGHNTVSWYQQALGQGPQFIFQYYREEENGRGNFPPRFSGLQFPNYSSELNVNALELDDSALYLCACTLGTGTRYNEQFFGPGTRLTVL.

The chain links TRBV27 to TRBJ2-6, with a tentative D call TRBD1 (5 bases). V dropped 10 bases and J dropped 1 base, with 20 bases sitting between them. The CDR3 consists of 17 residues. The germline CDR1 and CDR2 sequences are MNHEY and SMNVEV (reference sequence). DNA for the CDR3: TGTGCCACCCAGGTCCGGCAGGGTAAATCTGGGGCCAACGTCCTGACTTTC. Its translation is CATQVRQGKSGANVLTF.

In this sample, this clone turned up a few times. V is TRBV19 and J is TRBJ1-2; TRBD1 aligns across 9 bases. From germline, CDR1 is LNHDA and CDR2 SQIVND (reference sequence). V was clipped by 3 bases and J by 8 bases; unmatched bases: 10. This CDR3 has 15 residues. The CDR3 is CASSIRTGQGGGYTF. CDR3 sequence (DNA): TGTGCCAGTAGTATTAGAACGGGACAGGGAGGCGGCTACACCTTC.

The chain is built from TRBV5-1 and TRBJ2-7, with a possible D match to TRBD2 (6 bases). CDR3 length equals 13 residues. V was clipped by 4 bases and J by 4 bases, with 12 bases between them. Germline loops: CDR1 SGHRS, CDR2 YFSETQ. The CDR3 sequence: CASSPGTLYEQYF. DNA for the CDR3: TGCGCCAGCAGCCCCGGGACTTTGTACGAGCAGTACTTC.

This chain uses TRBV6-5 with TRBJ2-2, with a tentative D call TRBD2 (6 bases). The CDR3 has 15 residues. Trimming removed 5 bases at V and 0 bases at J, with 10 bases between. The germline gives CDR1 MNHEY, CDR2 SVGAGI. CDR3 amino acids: CASSQGGANTGELFF. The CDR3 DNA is TGTGCCAGCAGTCAGGGCGGGGCGAACACCGGGGAGCTGTTTTTT.

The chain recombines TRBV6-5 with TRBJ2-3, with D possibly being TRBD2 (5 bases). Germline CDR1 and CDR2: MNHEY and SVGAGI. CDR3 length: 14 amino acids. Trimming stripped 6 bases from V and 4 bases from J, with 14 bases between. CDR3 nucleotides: TGTGCCAGCAGCCGGGATGCGTACCCAGATACGCAGTATTTT. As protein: CASSRDAYPDTQYF.

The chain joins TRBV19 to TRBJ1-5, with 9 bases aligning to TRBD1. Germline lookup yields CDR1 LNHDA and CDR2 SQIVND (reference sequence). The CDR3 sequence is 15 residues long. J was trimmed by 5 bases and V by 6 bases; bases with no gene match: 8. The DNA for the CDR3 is TGTGCCAGTAGGGCCGGGACAGGGCTCGATCAGCCCCAGCATTTT. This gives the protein CASRAGTGLDQPQHF.